Shown below are 5 T cell receptor beta chains from a single sample sequenced in a study of CD8 T cells in Susac syndrome. Random hexamers were used to reverse transcribe the RNA input (about 0.45 to 1 ug). TCRdb re-derived calls from the immunoSEQ multiplex PCR reads in MiXCR, one entry per CDR3 protein. This sample has 70,000 to 100,000 distinct CDR3 sequences; approximately 96% occur once, and the top ten carry roughly 0.62%. Input material: CD8+ T cells from PBMCs. The receptor set was obtained from a human donor with Susac syndrome.

This clonotype has only one observation. The V and J genes are TRBV5-1 and TRBJ1-2; 11 positions match TRBD1. There are 14 residues in the CDR3. Germline assignment: CDR1 SGHRS and CDR2 YFSETQ. Trimming removed 4 bases from V and 6 bases from J; junction bases left unmatched: 5. Here the CDR3 reads CASSRTGGVDGYTF. The CDR3, as DNA: TGCGCCAGCAGCCGGACAGGGGGCGTTGATGGCTACACCTTC.

The chain combines TRBV13 with TRBJ1-1; 10 bases agree with TRBD1. V gave up 5 bases and J gave up 2 bases; unmatched junction bases: 8. The germline V gene has CDR1 PRHDT and CDR2 FYEKMQ (reference sequence). The CDR3 length is 16 residues. CDR3 nucleotides: TGTGCCAGCAGCCTCCGGGACAGGGGTATCAACACTGAAGCTTTCTTT. Translation gives CASSLRDRGINTEAFF.

The chain joins TRBV27 to TRBJ2-5; 12 nucleotides match TRBD1. V lost 5 bases to trimming and J lost 4 bases; unmatched junction nucleotides: 5. There are 15 residues in the CDR3. Germline CDR1 and CDR2: MNHEY and SMNVEV (reference sequence). CDR3 bases: TGTGCCAGCAGTCTCGGGACAGGGGGCATAGAGACCCAGTACTTC. This encodes CASSLGTGGIETQYF.

V and J are TRBV30 and TRBJ1-6; D uncertain. CDR1 is GTSNPN, CDR2 SVGIG, per germline (reference sequence). This CDR3 spans 15 amino acids. V was cut by 4 bases and J by 0 bases, with 10 bases left in between. The CDR3 sequence: CAWKGSSSYNSPLHF. The CDR3 coding sequence is TGTGCCTGGAAAGGATCGAGCTCCTATAATTCACCCCTCCACTTT. The full variable domain, rest sourced from reference TRBV30 and TRBJ1-6, is SQTIHQWPATLVQPVGSPLSLECTVEGTSNPNLYWYRQAAGRGLQLLFYSVGIGQISSEVPQNLSASRPQDRQFILSSKKLLLSDSGFYLCAWKGSSSYNSPLHFGNGTRLTVT.

The chain links TRBV10-2 to TRBJ1-2; 7 positions agree with TRBD1. The V segment lost 6 bases and the J segment 5 bases; nucleotides outside the gene matches: 3. Germline V CDR1 and CDR2: WSHSY, SAAADI. The CDR3 covers 12 residues. The chain's CDR3 is CASRDRDYGYTF. The CDR3 DNA is TGCGCCAGCAGAGACAGGGATTATGGCTACACCTTC.